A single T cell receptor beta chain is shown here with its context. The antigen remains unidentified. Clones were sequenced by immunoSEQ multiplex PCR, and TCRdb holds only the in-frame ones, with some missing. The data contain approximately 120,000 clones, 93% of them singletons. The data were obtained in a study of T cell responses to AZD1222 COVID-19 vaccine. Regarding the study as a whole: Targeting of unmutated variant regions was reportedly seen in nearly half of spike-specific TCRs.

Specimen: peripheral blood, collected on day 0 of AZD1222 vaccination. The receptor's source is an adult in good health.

The CDR3 DNA sequence: TGTGCCAGCAGTTTAGTCGCGTACCCCTTCATGGGGGAGCTGTTTTTT. Translation gives CASSLVAYPFMGELFF. The V gene is TRBV27, the J gene TRBJ2-2; D remains unclear. The CDR3 is 16 residues long. The germline V and J ends were trimmed by 2 bases and 8 bases, with 18 bases remaining between them. The V gene's germline CDR1 is MNHEY and CDR2 SMNVEV (reference sequence).